Listed here are 27 T cell receptor beta chains from one sample, sequenced in a study of blood T cell repertoires in COVID-19. Method: immunoSEQ multiplex PCR; TCRdb's copy keeps in-frame clones and lacks some. Among about 140,000 clones, around 81% were seen once, and the ten largest hold approximately 8.2%. Sequenced input: peripheral blood. The receptor source for this set is a human donor in a cohort sampled during active COVID-19.

This sequence joins TRBV6-6 and TRBJ2-7; D remains unclear. V lost 2 bases to trimming and J lost 0 bases, with 8 bases between them. The CDR3 extends over 14 amino acids. CDR1 MNHNY and CDR2 SVGAGI come from the germline V gene (reference sequence). The chain's CDR3 is CASSYGQTSYEQYF. The CDR3 DNA reads as TGTGCCAGCAGTTACGGGCAGACCTCCTACGAGCAGTACTTC.

V is TRBV4-3 and J is TRBJ2-5; 8 bases map to TRBD1. V dropped 3 bases and J dropped 5; count of bases not matched to a gene: 11. This CDR3 region has 16 residues. Looked up from germline, CDR1 is LGHNA and CDR2 is YSLEER. The CDR3 DNA reads as TGCGCCAGCAGCCAGAACAGGCAGGGGGCGGGGGAGACCCAGTACTTC. This encodes CASSQNRQGAGETQYF.

Remarks on this clone: Other DNA sequences within the sample encode an identical CDR3. This chain uses TRBV11-2 with TRBJ2-1; 7 nucleotides line up with TRBD2. Germline values: CDR1 SGHAT, CDR2 FQNNGV. The CDR3 spans 13 residues. V trimming: 3 bases; J trimming: 6 bases; junction bases outside the gene matches: 2. The CDR3 protein is CASSLGGSNEQFF. The CDR3 DNA follows: TGTGCCAGCAGCTTGGGGGGGAGCAATGAGCAGTTCTTC. The full variable domain, completed using reference TRBV11-2 and TRBJ2-1, is EAGVAQSPRYKIIEKRQSVAFWCNPISGHATLYWYQQILGQGPKLLIQFQNNGVVDDSQLPKDRFSAERLKGVDSTLKIQPAKLEDSAVYLCASSLGGSNEQFFGPGTRLTVL.

The J gene is TRBJ1-2, the V gene TRBV6-5; D might be TRBD1 (6 bases). Per germline, CDR1 MNHEY and CDR2 SVGAGI. V was clipped by 2 bases and J by 4 bases, with 14 bases between them. The CDR3 consists of 15 residues. The CDR3 here is CASSYGAGDVYGYTF. The CDR3 coding sequence is TGTGCCAGCAGTTACGGGGCAGGGGACGTCTATGGCTACACCTTC.

The chain carries TRBV28 and TRBJ2-7; possibly TRBD2 for D (5 bases). The CDR3 is 15 amino acids. The ends were cut back, 4 bases at V and 2 bases at J, with 15 bases in the middle. Germline-derived CDR1 and CDR2 are MDHEN and SYDVKM. This CDR3 is CASSYSLRAAYEQYF. CDR3 nucleotides: TGTGCCAGCAGTTACTCTCTGAGAGCGGCCTACGAGCAGTACTTC.

There are a few counts of this clone. V is TRBV19 and J is TRBJ2-4, with D perhaps TRBD1 (5 bases). V was cut by 4 bases and J by 5 bases, with 6 bases left in between. The length of the CDR3 is 12 residues. Germline CDR1 LNHDA, CDR2 SQIVND (reference sequence). The DNA for the CDR3 is TGTGCCAGTAGTACGACAGAAAACATTCAGTACTTC. Protein sequence: CASSTTENIQYF.

This clone occurred a few times. This chain connects TRBV14 to TRBJ1-2; D possibly corresponds to TRBD1 (6 bases). The germline V and J ends were trimmed by 1 base and 4 bases, with 16 bases remaining between them. CDR3 length equals 16 residues. Germline loops: CDR1 SGHDN, CDR2 FVKESK. The CDR3 DNA reads as TGTGCCAGCAGCCAAGGTCGCAGGGGAATCCTCTATGGCTACACCTTC. Encoded protein: CASSQGRRGILYGYTF.

The chain carries TRBV7-3 and TRBJ2-5; 9 positions agree with TRBD1. The CDR3 sequence is 15 residues long. The trim removed 5 bases at V and 5 bases at J, leaving 9 bases unmatched. Germline assignment: CDR1 SGHTA and CDR2 FQGTGA. The CDR3 region has the DNA TGTGCCAGCAGCCTCACAGGGGGCCGAACGGAGACCCAGTACTTC. It encodes CASSLTGGRTETQYF. The entire variable domain, with the rest obtained from reference TRBV7-3 and TRBJ2-5, is as follows: GAGVSQTPSNKVTEKGKYVELRCDPISGHTALYWYRQSLGQGPEFLIYFQGTGAADDSGLPNDRFFAVRPEGSVSTLKIQRTERGDSAVYLCASSLTGGRTETQYFGPGTRLLVL.

V gene TRBV21-1 combines with J gene TRBJ2-7; the listed D gene, TRBD1, was not tested against the DNA. TRBV21-1 is classified as a pseudogene. CDR3 length: 15 amino acids. CDR3 region: CASSKYPGQHYEQYF. The CDR3 DNA follows: TGTGCCAGCAGCAAGTATCCGGGACAGCACTACGAGCAGTACTTC.

This chain joins TRBV7-9 and TRBJ2-7; 9 positions agree with TRBD2. Trimming at V came to 1 base and at J to 4 bases, leaving 5 bases not matched to a gene. This CDR3 is 15 amino acids long. The V gene's germline CDR1 is SEHNR and CDR2 FQNEAQ (reference sequence). CDR3 residues: CASSLGAGGPYEQYF. The CDR3, as DNA: TGTGCCAGCAGCTTAGGTGCGGGAGGGCCATACGAGCAGTACTTC.

This clone was counted a few times. This rearrangement joins TRBV11-2 to TRBJ1-1; the D is unclear. Germline CDR1 SGHAT, CDR2 FQNNGV. This CDR3 contains 16 residues. Trimming removed 5 bases at V and 0 bases at J, with 16 bases between. CDR3 region: CASSAQVLSLNTEAFF. CDR3 nucleotide sequence: TGTGCCAGCAGCGCGCAGGTCTTGAGTCTGAACACTGAAGCTTTCTTT.

The CDR3, as DNA: TGTGCCAGTTCCCAGATCGCGAACACCGGGGAGCTGTTTTTT. It encodes CASSQIANTGELFF. This chain connects TRBV2 to TRBJ2-2; D ambiguous. This CDR3 has 14 amino acids. CDR1 SNHLY and CDR2 FYNNEI come from the germline V gene. V lost 9 bases and J 0 bases, leaving 11 bases between the germline ends.

The chain carries TRBV15 and TRBJ1-5; TRBD1 matches 7 bases. V dropped 0 bases and J dropped 6; count of bases not matched to a gene: 5. The CDR3 is 15 residues long. Germline V gene data show CDR1 as LNHNV and CDR2 as YYDKDF (reference sequence). This CDR3 reads CATSREFRGTQPQHF. CDR3 bases: TGTGCCACCAGCAGAGAGTTCAGGGGGACTCAGCCCCAGCATTTT.

This rearrangement joins TRBV27 to TRBJ2-3, with 7 positions matching TRBD1. V trimming: 5 bases; J trimming: 5 bases; junction bases outside the gene matches: 10. CDR1 is MNHEY, CDR2 SMNVEV, per germline (reference sequence). The CDR3 is made up of 15 amino acids. The chain's CDR3 is CASSAGTAQRDTQYF. In DNA, the CDR3 is TGTGCCAGCAGTGCCGGGACAGCGCAAAGAGATACGCAGTATTTT.

On this clone itself: Likely a read error: the CDR3 ends without its conserved phenylalanine or tryptophan. The limits of the CDR3 on the DNA are not certain, so only TCRdb's listed CDR3 is given. The chain has TRBV18 and TRBJ1-2; the DNA was not compared with TRBD1, the D call given in the table. Per germline, CDR1 KGHSH and CDR2 LQKENI. The CDR3 contains 10 residues when both ends are counted. This CDR3 reads CASSPTTGVV.

This clone turned up a few times. The chain carries TRBV5-6 and TRBJ2-7, with TRBD1 matching over 8 bases. The CDR3 has 14 amino acids. The germline V gene encodes CDR1 SGHDT and CDR2 YYEEEE. V trimming: 0 bases; J trimming: 3 bases; junction bases outside the gene matches: 2. The CDR3 here is CASSLGTGYYEQYF. The CDR3 DNA follows: TGTGCCAGCAGCTTGGGGACAGGGTACTACGAGCAGTACTTC. Full variable domain (outside the CDR3, taken from reference TRBV5-6 and TRBJ2-7): DAGVTQSPTHLIKTRGQQVTLRCSPKSGHDTVSWYQQALGQGPQFIFQYYEEEERQRGNFPDRFSGHQFPNYSSELNVNALLLGDSALYLCASSLGTGYYEQYFGPGTRLTVT.

In its sample, this clone was seen a few times. The gene calls are TRBV18 and TRBJ2-2, with D perhaps matching TRBD2 (5 bases). Germline V gene lookup returns CDR1 KGHSH and CDR2 LQKENI. The CDR3 has 13 amino acids. Trimming shortened V by 4 bases and J by 4 bases, and 7 bases separated the two germline ends. The CDR3 here is CASSLRGTGELFF. Here the CDR3 DNA reads TGTGCCAGCTCACTCCGGGGCACCGGGGAGCTGTTTTTT.

The chain uses TRBV28 and TRBJ1-2; 7 nucleotides align to TRBD1. The CDR3 is 15 amino acids. Germline-derived CDR1 and CDR2 are MDHEN and SYDVKM. V lost 6 bases, J lost 4 bases, and 11 bases stayed unmatched. The CDR3 loop reads CASSFSGTEFYGYTF. The CDR3 DNA is TGTGCCAGCAGCTTCTCCGGGACAGAATTCTATGGCTACACCTTC.

The chain is built from TRBV16 and TRBJ2-1; 8 bases map to TRBD2. V shed 0 bases and J 8 bases; nucleotides not matched to a gene: 9. The V gene's germline CDR1 is KGHSY and CDR2 FQNENV. The CDR3 spans 16 residues. CDR3 protein: CASSQSPGGPIDEQFF. The DNA for the CDR3 is TGTGCCAGCAGCCAATCCCCGGGAGGGCCAATTGATGAGCAGTTCTTC. Full variable domain (remainder filled in from reference TRBV16 and TRBJ2-1): GEEVAQTPKHLVRGEGQKAKLYCAPIKGHSYVFWYQQVLKNEFKFLISFQNENVFDETGMPKERFSAKCLPNSPCSLEIQATKLEDSAVYFCASSQSPGGPIDEQFFGPGTRLTVL.

The gene calls are TRBV6-5 and TRBJ2-3; weak D call: TRBD1 (5 bases). This CDR3 contains 14 residues. Germline V gene sequence: CDR1 MNHEY, CDR2 SVGAGI. The germline V and J ends were trimmed by 6 bases and 4 bases, with 14 bases remaining between them. The CDR3 DNA follows: TGTGCCAGCAGCGGGCAGGGTGGACCAGATACGCAGTATTTT. Translating it yields CASSGQGGPDTQYF.

This chain connects TRBV28 to TRBJ1-4; tentatively, D is TRBD1 (6 bases). This CDR3 comprises 14 residues. CDR1 and CDR2 from the germline V gene are MDHEN and SYDVKM. Between the trimmed V and J ends, which lost 6 bases and 8 bases, there was a span of 16 bases. For the CDR3, the DNA is TGTGCCAGCAGGAATATGGACAGTGAAGAAAAACTGTTTTTT. It codes for CASRNMDSEEKLFF.

CDR3 region: CASSRVHSVPSDGYTF. In nucleotides, the CDR3 is TGTGCCAGCTCACGTGTGCACTCGGTTCCCTCGGATGGCTACACCTTC. The chain carries TRBV18 and TRBJ1-2, with D uncertain. CDR3 length: 16 amino acids. Germline lookup yields CDR1 KGHSH and CDR2 LQKENI. Trimming pared 4 bases from V and 6 bases from J, leaving 21 bases between.

The genes are TRBV5-1 and TRBJ2-7, with TRBD2 matching over 10 bases. V gave up 1 base and J gave up 4 bases; unmatched junction bases: 5. CDR1 is SGHRS and CDR2 is YFSETQ in the germline V gene. The CDR3 extends over 15 amino acids. CDR3 in DNA: TGCGCCAGCAGCTTGAACAGCGGGAGGGTATACGAGCAGTACTTC. This encodes CASSLNSGRVYEQYF.

This sequence joins TRBV10-3 and TRBJ2-7, with 7 bases identical to TRBD2. Trimming at V came to 5 bases and at J to 6 bases, leaving 19 bases not matched to a gene. The CDR3 has 17 amino acids. CDR1 and CDR2 from the germline V gene are ENHRY and SYGVKD. The CDR3 region is CAISSGVAGVPPLEQYF. DNA of the CDR3: TGTGCCATCAGTAGCGGTGTAGCGGGTGTACCTCCCCTCGAGCAGTACTTC.

This clone was counted once. This chain joins TRBV6-1 and TRBJ1-5; D is possibly TRBD1 (5 bases). CDR3 length equals 13 residues. Deletions cut 2 bases from V and 4 bases from J, with 6 bases between. Looked up from germline, CDR1 is MNHNS and CDR2 is SASEGT. CDR3 nucleotide sequence: TGTGCCAGCAGTGAACAGGGAAATCAGCCCCAGCATTTT. It specifies CASSEQGNQPQHF.

The J gene is TRBJ1-2, the V gene TRBV28, with D possibly being TRBD1 (5 bases). V lost 2 bases, J lost 8 bases, and 21 bases lay in between. Germline-derived CDR1 and CDR2 are MDHEN and SYDVKM. The CDR3 loop spans 16 amino acids. CDR3 nucleotides: TGTGCCAGCAGTTTAATCCACCCAACCCAGGGTGGCGGCTACACCTTC. Translated, it gives CASSLIHPTQGGGYTF.

V and J are TRBV2 and TRBJ2-7; no clear D. V was shortened by 7 bases and J by 5 bases, with 12 bases between the two germline ends. The germline V gene has CDR1 SNHLY and CDR2 FYNNEI. CDR3 length: 12 amino acids. The CDR3 DNA reads TGTGCCAGCACCTCACGGTATGACGAGCAGTACTTC. It encodes CASTSRYDEQYF.